This T cell receptor beta chain was retrieved from a study of PD-L1 blockade in urothelial cancer (dated by TCRdb to about 2017). Turning to the overall study: Therapy was started around 2014 for all patients, and atezolizumab 1,200 mg was administered intravenously every 3 weeks. About 90% of the roughly 29 patients were males with bladder-origin urothelial cancer, and about 65% of the roughly 30 reported a prior smoking history. An ECOG performance status of 0 or 1 was recorded for the patients, and 0 to 3 prior chemotherapy regimens had been received by the patients. Blood samples were analyzed at two time points: 3 weeks after treatment start (second dose) and 6 weeks after treatment start. Blood samples gave median yields of approximately 130,000 T cells and more than 80,000 unique TCRs, along with a median clonality of about 0.084. The study, an exploratory multi-omic analysis, examined somatic, immune and clinical correlates of response to PD-L1 blockade with atezolizumab in urothelial cancer. Pretreatment tumor samples, along with matched peripheral blood serially collected before and after atezolizumab treatment, were subjected to TCR sequencing. Durable clinical benefit was defined as a progression-free survival longer than 6 months, and TCR features were additionally tested against progression-free survival and overall survival. In the same patients, whole exome sequencing and RNA sequencing of pretreatment tumors were performed in addition to TCR sequencing. Durable clinical benefit was achieved by nine patients but not by the remaining 20. Pretreatment blood TCR-seq was available for nearly 30 patients, at least one posttreatment blood collection was obtained for about 25 patients, and tumor TCR-seq was available for about 25 patients.

The full study reports these points: Because the sample size was small (n ≈ 27) and many exploratory analyses were performed, the results are intended to be hypothesis-generating. Greater expansion of tumor-associated TCR clones in peripheral blood 3 weeks after the start of treatment was observed in patients with durable benefit (n of about 20, p = 0.022). A pretreatment peripheral blood TCR clonality below the median was linked to improved progression-free and overall survival.

Of note for this clone: What antigen it recognizes has not been identified. The record has no base qualities; no much larger clone is one base away.

The time point label, read with the paper, signifies: pretreatment peripheral blood. The cohort included 25 to 35 patients with locally advanced or metastatic urothelial carcinoma who were treated at Memorial Sloan Kettering on a trial protocol. Peripheral blood mononuclear cells were collected pretreatment and during treatment, with between 1 and 8 total time points obtained per patient. The Qiagen DNeasy Blood extraction kit was used to purify genomic DNA from total PBMCs and tumor samples. Collected pretreatment and during treatment, PBMCs were isolated and stored as previously described. Synthetic TCR analog templates were spiked into each PCR so that absolute template abundance could be estimated from read counts. The immunoSEQ assay used bias-controlled V and J gene primers to amplify TCRbeta CDR3 regions from genomic DNA. Sequencing of rearranged TCRbeta segments was done at approximately 20X coverage. In the original analysis: Clustering was used to correct sequencing errors, and CDR3s were annotated against IMGT to assign V, D and J genes. Downstream analyses used only productive TCRbeta rearrangements and left out out-of-frame or stop-codon sequences. Clonality was computed as one minus Shannon entropy normalized by the log of the number of unique productive sequences. Clones differing between time points or between blood and tumor were identified using Fisher's exact test with Benjamini-Hochberg correction, with an adjusted p below 0.01 applied as the threshold. Here the immuneACCESS table is served through TCRdb, limited to in-frame sequences with V and J called. Missing clones are a known gap in these copies; in checked studies unresolved V genes cover under half, and the rest lacks a known reason. V, J and clone size derive from that table, while D and trimming were established from the DNA sequence. In this sample the table shows approximately 94,000 clones, over 75% of which occur a single time. The top ten hold about 2% of the sample.

Trimming takes 5 bases from V and 1 base from J, and the germline ends sit 14 bases apart. According to the germline V gene, CDR1 reads SGHAT and CDR2 reads FQNNGV. The CDR3 has 16 amino acids, counting the end cysteine and phenylalanine. Kept here is only the CDR3 DNA, which spans 48 bases and is read in frame from base 1. This sequence originates from a man aged 60 to 75 with urothelial cancer. In this chain, TRBV11-2 is recombined with TRBJ2-2; the D gene is possibly TRBD1, with 6 bases matching. The material was PBMCs, obtained around atezolizumab (anti-PD-L1) treatment. The DNA is TGTGCCAGCAGCCACCCGGCGACAGGGAACACCGGGGAGCTGTTTTTT. This encodes CASSHPATGNTGELFF.